This T cell receptor beta chain was identified in a study of shared clonotypes between healthy human individuals. Whole-study results and caveats: In a few donors, around 5.5% of naive CD4 clonotypes appeared in common.

Sequencing used immunoSEQ multiplex PCR; TCRdb keeps in-frame clones, though not all of them. The sample records roughly 770,000 clones, about 96% being singletons. This CDR3 is built from 14 residues. As to this clone: The antigen remains undetermined.

CD45RO-negative, CCR7-selected cells formed the naive CD8 fraction, which excluded terminally differentiated effector memory CD45RA+ cells. The sample was naive CD8+ T cells sorted from blood. The chain carries TRBV21-1 and TRBJ2-1; the DNA was not used to check the table's D call, TRBD2. TRBV21-1 is termed a pseudogene. This TCR was sampled from a man aged 25 to 45 in good health. The CDR3 protein is CASSLAGGYNEQFF. The CDR3 bases are TGTGCCAGCAGCCTAGCGGGAGGGTACAATGAGCAGTTCTTC.